This T cell receptor (beta chain) comes out of a study of read filtering for tumor transcriptome and immune sequencing. V was cut by 8 bases and J by 2 bases, with 16 bases left in between. The CDR3 is 14 amino acids. CDR1 is MNHEY and CDR2 is SVGAGI in the germline V gene. From around 440 ng of RNA, a library with molecular barcoded alpha/delta and beta/gamma adaptors was made. TCRdb reprocessed the reads with MiXCR, giving one entry per CDR3 protein. The table records approximately 61,000 distinct CDR3 sequences, approximately 19% of them present only once. Study-level points and caveats: Correlation between methods rose after single-read clonotypes were removed.

In this sample, this clonotype turned up many times. Its target is not known. The source is a donor at least 40 years old with multiple myeloma. V is TRBV6-5 and J is TRBJ2-7; D gene ambiguous. The sample was a population of CD138-negative cells sorted from bone marrow. CDR3 amino acids: CASAPQAVTYEQYF. The CDR3 bases are TGTGCCAGCGCCCCCCAGGCTGTAACCTACGAGCAGTACTTC.